Listed below are T cell receptor beta chains from one sample, sequenced in a study of blood T cell repertoires in COVID-19. The repertoire was sequenced with immunoSEQ multiplex PCR; TCRdb's copy has only in-frame clones and lacks some. This sample has roughly 150,000 clones; approximately 86% occur once, and the top ten carry around 6.2%. Sample: PBMCs or T cells enriched from blood (not recorded which). The origin of the receptors is a woman aged 40 to 50 who had recovered from COVID-19. CDR3s leave out the opening cysteine and the closing phenylalanine or tryptophan. Fields, in order: V gene, J gene, CDR3 protein.

V gene: TRBV5-4
J gene: TRBJ2-1
CDR3 protein: ASSLPGLAGDNEQF

V gene: TRBV5-6
J gene: TRBJ1-2
CDR3 protein: ASSLGQFNYGYT

V gene: TRBV29-1
J gene: TRBJ1-2
CDR3 protein: SVETVGAGLFYGYT

V gene: TRBV12-3/TRBV12-4
J gene: TRBJ1-2
CDR3 protein: ASSLRQTRGYT

V gene: TRBV7-9
J gene: TRBJ2-5
CDR3 protein: ASSDSGGAGETQY

V gene: TRBV12-3/TRBV12-4
J gene: TRBJ1-2
CDR3 protein: ATQTSGVDGYT

V gene: TRBV6-5
J gene: TRBJ2-1
CDR3 protein: ASTPGGYNEQF

V gene: TRBV19
J gene: TRBJ2-5
CDR3 protein: ASSDQGLSVETQY

V gene: TRBV9
J gene: TRBJ2-5
CDR3 protein: ASSVSNSGSAVQETQY

V gene: TRBV19
J gene: TRBJ1-1
CDR3 protein: ASTPQGGNTEAF

V gene: TRBV6-5
J gene: TRBJ1-2
CDR3 protein: ASGAGGATYGYT

V gene: TRBV12-5
J gene: TRBJ2-1
CDR3 protein: ASGLSPAGISYNEQF

V gene: TRBV30
J gene: TRBJ1-1
CDR3 protein: AWILDTYTEAF

V gene: TRBV7-3
J gene: TRBJ2-3
CDR3 protein: ASSQEASTDTQY

V gene: TRBV4-2
J gene: TRBJ1-1
CDR3 protein: ASSHWDNADEAF

V gene: TRBV18
J gene: TRBJ1-2
CDR3 protein: ASSPRDGVNYGYT

V gene: TRBV29-1
J gene: TRBJ1-3
CDR3 protein: SVEGGRGNTIY

V gene: TRBV19
J gene: TRBJ1-6
CDR3 protein: AGSPEVFNSPLH

V gene: TRBV4-1
J gene: TRBJ1-1
CDR3 protein: ASSQRPPDTEAF

V gene: TRBV12-5
J gene: TRBJ2-7
CDR3 protein: ASGLGWEISYEQY

V gene: TRBV27
J gene: TRBJ1-4
CDR3 protein: ASRDRARNNEKLF

V gene: TRBV7-8
J gene: TRBJ2-1
CDR3 protein: ASSLGGLAGVGEQF

V gene: TRBV6-5
J gene: TRBJ2-3
CDR3 protein: ASSYSSGSGGDTQY

V gene: TRBV7-2
J gene: TRBJ1-5
CDR3 protein: ASGEAILNQPQH

V gene: TRBV30
J gene: TRBJ1-1
CDR3 protein: AWSPSPGTGAAF

V gene: TRBV4-1
J gene: TRBJ2-7
CDR3 protein: ASSQDPGRKNEQY

V gene: TRBV14
J gene: TRBJ1-1
CDR3 protein: ASSPSPGHPNTEAF

V gene: TRBV5-4
J gene: TRBJ1-1
CDR3 protein: ASSPQGYKTEAF

V gene: TRBV13
J gene: TRBJ2-7
CDR3 protein: ASSRNTYEQY

V gene: TRBV29-1
J gene: TRBJ1-4
CDR3 protein: SVTGDNEKLF

V gene: TRBV6-5
J gene: TRBJ1-1
CDR3 protein: ASSSGSTEAF

V gene: TRBV20-1
J gene: TRBJ1-1
CDR3 protein: SANDGGNTEAF

V gene: TRBV27
J gene: TRBJ2-7
CDR3 protein: ATRPQSLYEQY

V gene: TRBV7-9
J gene: TRBJ2-3
CDR3 protein: ASSLWTGGWADTQY

V gene: TRBV10-3
J gene: TRBJ2-3
CDR3 protein: AISDRDTQY

V gene: TRBV7-9
J gene: TRBJ2-1
CDR3 protein: ASRSGGYNEQF

V gene: TRBV5-1
J gene: TRBJ2-3
CDR3 protein: ASTQRGDGADTQY

V gene: TRBV5-4
J gene: TRBJ2-7
CDR3 protein: ASSSDRGHFYEQY

V gene: TRBV5-4
J gene: TRBJ1-4
CDR3 protein: ASSRMESANEKLF

V gene: TRBV7-7
J gene: TRBJ2-4
CDR3 protein: ASSLNCWTGKAKNIQY

V gene: TRBV12-5
J gene: TRBJ1-5
CDR3 protein: ASGLGSPGHNQPQH

V gene: TRBV25-1
J gene: TRBJ1-5
CDR3 protein: ATAQGEHQPQH

V gene: TRBV15
J gene: TRBJ1-1
CDR3 protein: ATSREAGLNTEAF

V gene: TRBV7-8
J gene: TRBJ2-7
CDR3 protein: ASSQPSVSYEQY

V gene: TRBV4-1
J gene: TRBJ2-5
CDR3 protein: ASSQEGDRARGETQY

V gene: TRBV29-1
J gene: TRBJ1-3
CDR3 protein: SVLQGGGNTIY

V gene: TRBV19
J gene: TRBJ2-7
CDR3 protein: AVEGDSSYEQY

V gene: TRBV3-1/TRBV3-2
J gene: TRBJ2-3
CDR3 protein: ASSRGTSGGTDTQY

V gene: TRBV19
J gene: TRBJ1-2
CDR3 protein: ASSGPPGQGDSFGYT

V gene: TRBV13
J gene: TRBJ1-3
CDR3 protein: ASSLTGPSGNTIY

V gene: TRBV6-6
J gene: TRBJ1-5
CDR3 protein: ASSRSLLGRGSNQPQH

V gene: TRBV5-1
J gene: TRBJ2-6
CDR3 protein: ASSLDPGAGANVLT

V gene: TRBV14
J gene: TRBJ1-1
CDR3 protein: ASRNSRVGNTEAF

V gene: TRBV19
J gene: TRBJ2-2
CDR3 protein: ASRRGPSNTGELF

V gene: TRBV19
J gene: TRBJ1-5
CDR3 protein: ASRTQGYSNQPQH

V gene: TRBV4-1
J gene: TRBJ1-2
CDR3 protein: ASSQEDRGGTDYT

V gene: TRBV29-1
J gene: TRBJ1-4
CDR3 protein: SVGDSLGEKLF

V gene: TRBV19
J gene: TRBJ1-5
CDR3 protein: ASSIGGRVPSNQPQH

V gene: TRBV28
J gene: TRBJ2-4
CDR3 protein: ASSLAVSGGQNIQY

V gene: TRBV14
J gene: TRBJ2-2
CDR3 protein: ASSQRGAGGRTGELF